This T cell receptor (beta chain) came from a study of blood T cell repertoires in COVID-19. TCRdb keeps only in-frame clones here, not all; method: immunoSEQ multiplex PCR. This sample has about 91,000 clones; about three quarters occur once, and the top ten carry roughly 6.6%. This sequence was found in a man between 65 and 79 years old with acute or convalescent COVID-19. Material: peripheral blood.

The CDR3 DNA is TGTGCCAGCAGCGTAGGAAGCTTGAGCACTGAAGCTTTCTTT. The encoded protein is CASSVGSLSTEAFF. The gene calls are TRBV9 and TRBJ1-1, with D unresolved. Germline V gene lookup returns CDR1 SGDLS and CDR2 YYNGEE. The V and J ends lost 0 bases and 4 bases respectively, with 10 bases between them. The CDR3 covers 14 residues. The full variable domain, its missing parts supplied by reference TRBV9 and TRBJ1-1, is DSGVTQTPKHLITATGQRVTLRCSPRSGDLSVYWYQQSLDQGLQFLIQYYNGEERAKGNILERFSAQQFPDLHSELNLSSLELGDSALYFCASSVGSLSTEAFFGQGTRLTVV.